This T cell receptor (beta chain) was sequenced during a study of blood T cell repertoires in COVID-19. As for the study in general: Specimens from acute and convalescent COVID-19 originated in the United States, Italy and Spain. In each case, the material was cDNA or gDNA derived from T cells, B-cell-depleted T cells, or PBMCs.

This CDR3 is built from 14 residues. V lost 0 bases to trimming and J lost 4 bases, with 9 bases between them. Germline CDR1 reads KGHSH; CDR2 reads LQKENI. Original processing notes: Reference gene primer amplification gave estimated nucleated cell counts. The protocol was immunoSEQ multiplex PCR, while the TCRdb copy is restricted to in-frame clones and leaves out a portion. The DNA gave D and trimming, while V, J and clone size come from that table. The table lists some 50,000 clones, about 81% of them singletons, with 4.4% in the top ten. This sequence joins TRBV18 and TRBJ1-2, with a tentative D call TRBD1 (5 bases). This clonotype was sampled from a man in his fifties with active COVID-19. Material: peripheral blood. CDR3 in amino acids: CASSPPPGLYGYTF. The DNA for the CDR3 is TGTGCCAGCTCACCACCTCCAGGGCTCTATGGCTACACCTTC.